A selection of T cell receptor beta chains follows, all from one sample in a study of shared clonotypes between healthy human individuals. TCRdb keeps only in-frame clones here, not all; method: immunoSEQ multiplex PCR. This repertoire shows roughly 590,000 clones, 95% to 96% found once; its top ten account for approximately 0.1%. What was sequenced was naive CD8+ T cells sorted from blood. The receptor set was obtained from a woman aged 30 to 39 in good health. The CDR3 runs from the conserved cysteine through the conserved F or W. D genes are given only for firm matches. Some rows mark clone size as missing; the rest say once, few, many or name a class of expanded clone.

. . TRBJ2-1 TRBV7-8 TGTGCCAGCAGCTTAGGCGGGGAGATGTCTTACAATGAGCAGTTCTTC CASSLGGEMSYNEQFF
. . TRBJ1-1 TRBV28 . CASSSSTALMNTEAFF
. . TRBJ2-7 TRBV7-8 TGTGCCAGCAGCTTAGTTATTGACTACGAGCAGTACTTC CASSLVIDYEQYF
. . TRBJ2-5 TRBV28 TGTGCCAGCAGCCCACAAGTATCAGAGACCCAGTACTTC CASSPQVSETQYF
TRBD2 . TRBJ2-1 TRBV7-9 TGTGCCAGCAGCGAAAGCGGGAGCTCCTACAATGAGCAGTTCTTC CASSESGSSYNEQFF
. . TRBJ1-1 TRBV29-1 TGCTTGTACGAACGTTTGAGGCAGACGAGTGCTTTCTTT CLYERLRQTSAFF
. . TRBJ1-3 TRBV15 TGTGCCACCAGCAGGGCATCGGGGATCTCTGGAAACACCATATATTTT CATSRASGISGNTIYF
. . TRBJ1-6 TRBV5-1 TGCGCCAGCAGCTTGGCCACAGCCGTCTACTCACCCCTCCACTTT CASSLATAVYSPLHF
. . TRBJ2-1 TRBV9 TGTGCCAGCAGCCCCGACGGGTTTTACAATGAGCAGTTCTTC CASSPDGFYNEQFF
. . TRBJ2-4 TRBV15 TGTGCCACCAGCAGCTTCCGGGACGGAAACATTCAGTACTTC CATSSFRDGNIQYF
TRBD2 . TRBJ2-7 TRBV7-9 TGTGCCAGCCGACCATTACTAGCGGGAAATAACGAGCAGTACTTC CASRPLLAGNNEQYF
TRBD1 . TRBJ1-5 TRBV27 TGTGCCAGCAGGCTTGGAGGGACAGATCAGCCCCAGCATTTT CASRLGGTDQPQHF
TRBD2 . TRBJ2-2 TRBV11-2 TGTGCCAGCAGCTACGCTAGCGGGGGCACCGGGGAGCTGTTTTTT CASSYASGGTGELFF
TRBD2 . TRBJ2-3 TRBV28 TGTGCCAGCAGTACCGGGACTAGCTCCACCGATACGCAGTATTTT CASSTGTSSTDTQYF
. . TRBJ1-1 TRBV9 TGTGCCAGCAGCGTAGCCGGGAACACTGAAGCTTTCTTT CASSVAGNTEAFF
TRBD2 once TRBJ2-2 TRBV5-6 TGTGCCAGCAGCCGGGAGGGCGGGACGAACACCGGGGAGCTGTTTTTT CASSREGGTNTGELFF
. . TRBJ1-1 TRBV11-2 TGTGCCAGCAGCTTGGACAGCTCCACTGAAGCTTTCTTT CASSLDSSTEAFF
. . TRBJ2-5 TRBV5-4 TGTGCCAGCAGCTTGGAGACACAAGAGACCCAGTACTTC CASSLETQETQYF
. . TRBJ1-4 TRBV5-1 TGCGCCAGCAGCTTGGTATGGCGCTCAGGTGAAAAACTGTTTTTT CASSLVWRSGEKLFF
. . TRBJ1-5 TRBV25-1 TGTGCCAGCAGTGAGGACGGGGCTCGGCCCCAGCATTTT CASSEDGARPQHF
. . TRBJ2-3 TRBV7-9 TGTGCCAGCTGGGACAACACAGATACGCAGTATTTT CASWDNTDTQYF
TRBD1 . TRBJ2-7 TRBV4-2 TGTGCCAGCAGCCAAGAGGCGACAGGGACCTACGAGCAGTACTTC CASSQEATGTYEQYF
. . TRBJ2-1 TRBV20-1 TGCAGTGCTTATTACTGGAATGAGCAGTTCTTC CSAYYWNEQFF
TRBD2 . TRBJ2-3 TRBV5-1 TGCGCCAGCAGCCCCCTCTCAACTAGCGGGAGGGCCTCAGATACGCAGTATTTT CASSPLSTSGRASDTQYF
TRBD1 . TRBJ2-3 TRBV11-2 TGTGCCAGCAGTACAGGGGAAAATACGCAGTATTTT CASSTGENTQYF
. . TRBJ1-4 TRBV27 TGTGCCAGCAGTCTCTACCCGGACGGTCCTAATGAAAAACTGTTTTTT CASSLYPDGPNEKLFF
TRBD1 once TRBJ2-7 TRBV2 TGTGCCAGCAGGGGACAGGGGTTTACCTACGAGCAGTACTTC CASRGQGFTYEQYF
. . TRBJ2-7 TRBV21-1 TGTGCCAGCAGCAAAGCGCGAGGGTGCGAGCAGTACTTC CASSKARGCEQYF
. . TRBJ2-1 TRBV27 TGTGCCAGCAGTTTAAACCAGGGGAATCATAAGCAGTTCTTC CASSLNQGNHKQFF
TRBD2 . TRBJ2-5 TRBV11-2 TGTGCCAGCAGCTTACTAGCGGACGGGGAGACCCAGTACTTC CASSLLADGETQYF
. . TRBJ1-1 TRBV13 TGTGCCAGCAGTATACGCTCTCCTGAAGCTTTCTTT CASSIRSPEAFF
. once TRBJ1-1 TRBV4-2 TGTGCCAGCAGCCAAGACTCGCGGACAGACTTGAACACTGAAGCTTTCTTT CASSQDSRTDLNTEAFF
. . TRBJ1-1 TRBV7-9 TGTGCCAGCAGTTATCAGGGGTCCACTGAAGCTTTCTTT CASSYQGSTEAFF
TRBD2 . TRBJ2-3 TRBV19 TGTGCCAGTAGGGCTCCTAGCGGGAGCCCCCCAGATACGCAGTATTTT CASRAPSGSPPDTQYF
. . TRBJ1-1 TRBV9 TGTGCCAGCAGCGTACAGCTCATGGGACCGACTAACACTGAAGCTTTCTTT CASSVQLMGPTNTEAFF
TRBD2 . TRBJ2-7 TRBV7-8 TGTGCCAGCAGCTTACCTAGCGGGACTCTCGAGCAGTACTTC CASSLPSGTLEQYF
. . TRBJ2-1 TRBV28 TGTGCCAGCAGTTTGGCGGAAGGTGAGCAGTTCTTC CASSLAEGEQFF
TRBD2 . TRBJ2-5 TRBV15 TGTGCCACCAGCAGACTAGCGGGAGAAGAGACCCAGTACTTC CATSRLAGEETQYF
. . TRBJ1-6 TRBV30 TGTGCCTGGAGTGTAGGCGCAGGACTCAATTCACCCCTCCACTTT CAWSVGAGLNSPLHF
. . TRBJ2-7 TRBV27 TGTGCCAGCAGTTCGTTTCGGGGGTACGAGCAGTACTTC CASSSFRGYEQYF
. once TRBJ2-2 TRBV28 TGTGCCAGCAGTTTACTAGCAGACACCGGGGAGCTGTTTTTT CASSLLADTGELFF
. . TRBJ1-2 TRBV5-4 TGTGCCAGCAGCTTGTCCGATGGCTACACCTTC CASSLSDGYTF
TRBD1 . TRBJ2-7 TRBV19 TGTGCCAGTAGTGACGGGACAGGGGGGTACGAGCAGTACTTC CASSDGTGGYEQYF
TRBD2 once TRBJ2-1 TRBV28 TGTGCCAGCGAGACTAGCGGGAGACCTGGGGATGAGCAGTTCTTC CASETSGRPGDEQFF
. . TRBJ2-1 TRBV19 TGTGCCAGTGTATCCCGGGACGGGTGGACCTATGAGCAGTTCTTC CASVSRDGWTYEQFF
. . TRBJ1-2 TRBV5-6 TGTGCCAGCAGTTTCCAGGGCTACTATGGCTACACCTTC CASSFQGYYGYTF
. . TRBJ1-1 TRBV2 TGTGCCAGCAGTGAAGAGACGGACACTGAAGCTTTCTTT CASSEETDTEAFF
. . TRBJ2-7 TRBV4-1 TGCGCCAGCAGCCTAAACAGTGCCTACGAGCAGTACTTC CASSLNSAYEQYF
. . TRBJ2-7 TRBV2 TGTGCCAGCAGTGAAGGCGGGACAGCCACCTACGAGCAGTACTTC CASSEGGTATYEQYF
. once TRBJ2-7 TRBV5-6 TGTGCCAGCAGCTGGGGGGGCACGGGCTCCTACGAGCAGTACTTC CASSWGGTGSYEQYF
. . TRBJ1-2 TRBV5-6 TGTGCCAGCAGCTTGCTGGCAGGGGACTATGGCTACACCTTC CASSLLAGDYGYTF
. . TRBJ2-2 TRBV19 TGTGCCAGTATGGGGGGTCCCTTGGACACCGGGGAGCTGTTTTTT CASMGGPLDTGELFF
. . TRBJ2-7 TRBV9 TGTGCCAGCAGCGTGGGGGTCTCCTACGAGCAGTACTTC CASSVGVSYEQYF
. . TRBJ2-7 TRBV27 TGTGCCAGCAGTTCCTCCGCCCGGGTTGGGCAGTACTTC CASSSSARVGQYF
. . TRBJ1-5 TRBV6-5 TGTGCCAGCGGCCAGGGGATCAATCAGCCCCAGCATTTT CASGQGINQPQHF